Listed below are T cell receptor beta chains from one sample, sequenced in a study of T cells after yellow fever vaccination. Each CDR3 protein is one row after TCRdb ran MiXCR on the 5' RACE reads. The sample records about 75,000 distinct CDR3 sequences, around 7% being singletons. The source material was CD8+ T cells sorted from PBMCs, sampled less than 11 days after the first yellow fever vaccination. The receptors stem from a young man who received the YFV17D yellow fever vaccine. The CDR3 runs from the conserved cysteine through the conserved F or W. Not all rows give a size; the values are once, few, many and, for expanded clones, a class.

TRBV7-6	many	TRBJ1-1	CASSPPGATEAFF
TRBV6-5	many	TRBJ1-5	CASSPQGAWGNQPQHF
TRBV12-3/TRBV12-4	few	TRBJ2-3	CASSYERASGVSTDTQYF
TRBV20-1	many	TRBJ1-2	CSARARTF
TRBV7-9	many	TRBJ2-1	CASSLIGVGGEQFF
TRBV13	NA	TRBJ2-2	CASSLGRKGSNTGELFF
TRBV4-1	few	TRBJ2-1	CASSQGEYNEQFF
TRBV14	many	TRBJ2-2	CASSRQGYTGELFF
TRBV3-2	many	TRBJ2-5	CASSHETQETQYF
TRBV6-5	many	TRBJ2-7	CASSYKPAGGSYEQYF
TRBV12-3/TRBV12-4	many	TRBJ2-7	CASSLTSSYEQYF
TRBV3-1	NA	TRBJ1-2	CATSQGPFGAYGYTF
TRBV13	NA	TRBJ1-5	CASSLDLDQPQHF
TRBV5-1	many	TRBJ1-3	CASSLGQGAGNTIYF
TRBV4-2	NA	TRBJ2-5	CASSQAAGVDQETQYF
TRBV5-4	few	TRBJ1-2	CASSSTGIYGYTF
TRBV29-1	few	TRBJ1-2	CSAKGWTDPRNGYTF
TRBV3-1	many	TRBJ2-3	CASSHVIGTSGDTQYF
TRBV4-1	many	TRBJ1-5	CASSRQDDNQPQHF
TRBV9	few	TRBJ1-1	CASSVGGVEAFF
TRBV13	many	TRBJ2-1	CASSVDNEQFF
TRBV5-6	many	TRBJ2-1	CASLGGQGTINEQFF